This T cell receptor (beta chain) was captured by sequencing in a study of blood T cell repertoires in COVID-19. Overall study context: Sample material is recorded as cDNA or gDNA derived from T cells, B-cell-depleted T cells, or PBMCs.

The CDR3 covers 15 residues. Germline CDR1 is SGHRS and CDR2 is YFSETQ. J gave up 7 bases and V 0 bases, and 2 bases lay outside the gene matches. The data were produced by immunoSEQ multiplex PCR, yet TCRdb's version contains in-frame clones alone and is incomplete. The sample lists approximately 270,000 clones; around 83% were seen once. About this clone: Additional DNA sequences in this sample encode the identical CDR3.

The gene calls are TRBV5-1 and TRBJ1-6; 9 bases are shared with TRBD1. The TCR was taken from a man at least 80 years old with acute or convalescent COVID-19. Sample: peripheral blood. CDR3 bases: TGCGCCAGCAGCTTGGAACAGGGGGCGAATTCACCCCTCCACTTT. Its translation is CASSLEQGANSPLHF.